The clone carrying this T cell receptor beta chain was counted between two and nine times. Its target is not known. These data are taken from a study of early T cells in non-severe SARS-CoV-2 infection. About the study: Unsorted whole blood bulk RNA was sequenced, with unpaired chains.

Molecules of cDNA were individually given unique molecular identifiers that were attached to them. TCRdb re-called the 5' RACE reads with MiXCR, one entry per CDR3 protein. The table has about 33,000 distinct CDR3 sequences, around 7% seen once; the top ten hold 4% to 4.5%. Study-wide points: Anti-spike CD8 responses were favored in VDJdb matching, and private and CD4 specificities were missed.

Germline assignment: CDR1 MNHEY and CDR2 SMNVEV (reference sequence). The CDR3 has 16 amino acids. Deletions cut 4 bases from V and 6 bases from J, with 18 bases between. The rearrangement links TRBV27 to TRBJ2-2; no reliable D call. The sequence derives from an adult who was a healthcare worker with PCR-confirmed SARS-CoV-2 infection or an uninfected control (not recorded which). The material sequenced was whole blood. Here the CDR3 reads CASSSPKQVAPGELFF. In DNA form, the CDR3 reads TGTGCCAGCAGTTCGCCCAAGCAGGTGGCCCCCGGGGAGCTGTTTTTT.